A selection of T cell receptor beta chains follows, all from one sample in a study of neoadjuvant nivolumab and ipilimumab in lung cancer. Produced via immunoSEQ multiplex PCR; TCRdb's table is partial and in-frame only. Here the sample spans some 37,000 clones, approximately 89% being singletons. Sequenced material: peripheral blood, taken before neoadjuvant nivolumab, alone or with ipilimumab. The source of these receptors is an adult with non-small cell lung cancer. The CDR3 runs from the conserved cysteine through the conserved F or W. Fields, in order: J gene, V gene, clone size, D gene, CDR3 length, CDR3 protein, CDR3 DNA. D genes are given only for firm matches. Some rows have no size entry. The others give once, few or many, or a class for an expanded clone.

TRBJ2-2 TRBV7-2 - - 15 CASSLGRGGPGELFF TGTGCCAGCAGCTTAGGCAGGGGAGGGCCCGGGGAGCTGTTTTTT
TRBJ2-3 TRBV9 - - 13 CASSRNLGDTQYF TGTGCCAGCAGCCGTAATTTAGGGGATACGCAGTATTTT
TRBJ2-7 TRBV28 few TRBD1 14 CASSSGQGTYEQYF TGTGCCAGCAGCTCGGGACAGGGGACCTACGAGCAGTACTTC
TRBJ1-2 TRBV6-5 - TRBD1 14 CASSYYQGAIGYTF TGTGCCAGCAGTTACTATCAGGGGGCGATTGGCTACACCTTC
TRBJ1-1 TRBV4-3 - - 15 CASSQELATNTEAFF TGCGCCAGCAGCCAAGAGCTGGCAACCAACACTGAAGCTTTCTTT
TRBJ1-4 TRBV19 - - 16 CASSMTYRATNEKLFF TGTGCCAGTAGTATGACCTATCGGGCAACTAATGAAAAACTGTTTTTT
TRBJ2-1 TRBV30 - TRBD2 13 CACSGSIYNEQFF TGTGCCTGCAGCGGGAGTATCTACAATGAGCAGTTCTTC
TRBJ2-1 TRBV7-2 - - 16 CASSPPRVLDYNEQFF TGTGCCAGCAGCCCGCCCAGGGTACTAGACTACAATGAGCAGTTCTTC
TRBJ1-2 TRBV2 - TRBD1 13 CASQRTGRYGYTF TGTGCCAGCCAAAGGACAGGGCGCTATGGCTACACCTTC
TRBJ2-3 TRBV10-3 - - 14 CATGSGADTDTQYF TGTGCCACGGGGAGCGGCGCCGACACAGATACGCAGTATTTT